The rows below give T cell receptor beta chains drawn from one sample of a study of OX40 agonist ivuxolimab in advanced cancers. The method was immunoSEQ multiplex PCR; TCRdb's version includes in-frame clones alone and lacks a portion of them. The sample holds fewer than 85,000 clones, 86% seen once. The specimen was CD4+ or CD8+ T cells sorted from blood, collected in a trial of the OX40 agonist ivuxolimab. Receptors were obtained from an adult with an advanced solid tumor such as melanoma, head and neck, liver or kidney cancer. Each CDR3 is given with its conserved first and last residue. The order of the fields is CDR3 protein, CDR3 DNA, D gene, clone size, J gene, V gene. A D gene is named only where the DNA matches it firmly. Rows may omit the clone size; those that give it use once, few, many or a size class.

CASSGDGGYEQYF TGCGCCAGCAGTGGGGACGGGGGATACGAGCAGTACTTC - - TRBJ2-7 TRBV5-1
CASSPPRGGTETQYF TGTGCCAGCAGCCCCCCCAGGGGCGGGACCGAGACCCAGTACTTC - - TRBJ2-5 TRBV7-8
CASSLTVGYGYTF TGTGCCAGCAGCTTAACCGTAGGCTATGGCTACACCTTC - - TRBJ1-2 TRBV7-9
CASSLMLAGVQETQYF TGCGCCAGCAGCTTGATGTTAGCGGGGGTACAAGAGACCCAGTACTTC TRBD2 - TRBJ2-5 TRBV5-1
CASSLAGGAVGEQYF TGTGCCAGCAGCTTGGCCGGGGGGGCCGTGGGTGAGCAGTACTTC TRBD2 once TRBJ2-7 TRBV5-4
CASSPDRDSYEQYF TGTGCCAGCAGCCCGGACAGGGACTCCTACGAGCAGTACTTC TRBD1 - TRBJ2-7 TRBV11-2
CASSLEVNEQFF TGTGCCAGCAGCTTAGAGGTCAATGAGCAGTTCTTC - - TRBJ2-1 TRBV11-2
CASSSRGSGGRDTQYF TGTGCCAGCAGCTCTCGAGGGAGCGGGGGTAGAGATACGCAGTATTTT TRBD2 - TRBJ2-3 TRBV7-9
CAWSEAGYHNSPLHF TGTGCCTGGAGTGAGGCAGGGTACCATAATTCACCCCTCCACTTT - - TRBJ1-6 TRBV30
CASSWAGGRSQETQYF TGCGCCAGCAGCTGGGCGGGGGGCCGCTCGCAAGAGACCCAGTACTTC TRBD2 - TRBJ2-5 TRBV5-1
CASSLDGTRANVLTF TGTGCCAGCAGCTTAGATGGTACTAGGGCCAACGTCCTGACTTTC - - TRBJ2-6 TRBV7-2
CASSFAGADQPQHF TGTGCCAGCAGTTTCGCTGGGGCAGACCAGCCCCAGCATTTT - - TRBJ1-5 TRBV27
CASSQERLSSYEQYF TGTGCCAGCAGCCAAGAACGACTGTCCTCCTACGAGCAGTACTTC - - TRBJ2-7 TRBV4-2
CASSEEVLGQPQHF TGTGCCAGCAGCGAAGAGGTCTTGGGTCAGCCCCAGCATTTT - few TRBJ1-5 TRBV6-1
CASTTRGVEQYF TGTGCCAGCACCACACGGGGCGTCGAGCAGTACTTC - - TRBJ2-7 TRBV28
CASSEEGAYSTEAFF TGTGCCAGCAGTGAAGAGGGGGCCTATAGCACTGAAGCTTTCTTT TRBD1 - TRBJ1-1 TRBV2
CASTRDRAVETQYF TGCGCCAGCACCAGGGACAGGGCCGTCGAGACCCAGTACTTC TRBD1 - TRBJ2-5 TRBV5-1
CASNPAGNTEAFF TGTGCCAGCAACCCCGCGGGGAACACTGAAGCTTTCTTT - few TRBJ1-1 TRBV25-1
CASSQDLGRGQSNSPLHF TGTGCCAGCAGCCAAGATCTGGGCAGGGGGCAAAGTAATTCACCCCTCCACTTT TRBD1 - TRBJ1-6 TRBV4-2
CASSPRGGVGELFF TGTGCCAGCAGCCCCAGGGGCGGGGTCGGGGAGCTGTTTTTT - - TRBJ2-2 TRBV7-8
CASSQLGGPKETQYF TGCGCCAGCAGCCAATTAGGGGGCCCTAAAGAGACCCAGTACTTC TRBD1 - TRBJ2-5 TRBV4-1
CATRFTRGQYLYEQYF TGTGCCACCCGGTTCACGAGGGGGCAGTATCTCTACGAGCAGTACTTC TRBD1 - TRBJ2-7 TRBV6-6
CASSPSLGQGSYGYTF TGTGCCAGCAGCCCTTCCCTCGGACAGGGGAGCTATGGCTACACCTTC TRBD1 once TRBJ1-2 TRBV7-2
CASSRDVFNQPQHF TGTGCCAGCAGCCGGGACGTCTTCAATCAGCCCCAGCATTTT - few TRBJ1-5 TRBV7-2